A selection of T cell receptor beta chains follows, all from one sample in a study of blood T cells in healthy people across ages. Via MiXCR, TCRdb re-called the 5' RACE reads, giving one row per CDR3 protein. The sample holds about 1.4 million distinct CDR3 sequences, approximately 59% seen once. Sequenced sample: blood. Receptor source: a man aged 18 to 30 in good health. CDR3s include the opening cysteine and the closing phenylalanine or tryptophan. Each record gives: V gene, clone size, J gene, D gene, CDR3 DNA, CDR3 protein. D genes are given only for firm matches. Where a row states a size, it is once, few, many or the class of an expanded clone; other rows omit it.

v_gene: TRBV7-2; abundance: .; j_gene: TRBJ1-1; d_gene: .; CDR3nt: TGTGCCAGCAGCCCTTCCTTGACAGTTACGAACACTGAAGCTTTCTTT; CDR3aa: CASSPSLTVTNTEAFF
v_gene: TRBV27; abundance: few; j_gene: TRBJ1-4; d_gene: TRBD1; CDR3nt: TGTGCCAGCGGACAGGGCCAGGCAACTAATGAAAAACTGTTTTTT; CDR3aa: CASGQGQATNEKLFF
v_gene: TRBV20-1; abundance: .; j_gene: TRBJ1-4; d_gene: .; CDR3nt: TGCAGTGCTAGGAGTGGGAGTGGAGATGAAAAACTGTTTTTT; CDR3aa: CSARSGSGDEKLFF
v_gene: TRBV4-1; abundance: .; j_gene: TRBJ2-5; d_gene: .; CDR3nt: TGCGCCAGCAGCCAAGGATATAGCAGGAACAATGAGCAGTACTTC; CDR3aa: CASSQGYSRNNEQYF
v_gene: TRBV4-3; abundance: .; j_gene: TRBJ2-1; d_gene: .; CDR3nt: TGCGCCAGCAGCCAAGAAAAGGCGGGGCCCTTCCTCAATGAGCAGTTCTTC; CDR3aa: CASSQEKAGPFLNEQFF
v_gene: TRBV4-1; abundance: .; j_gene: TRBJ1-2; d_gene: .; CDR3nt: TGCGCCAGCAACCAAGAATGGCGGGGAGGCTACACCTTC; CDR3aa: CASNQEWRGGYTF
v_gene: TRBV7-9; abundance: few; j_gene: TRBJ2-3; d_gene: TRBD2; CDR3nt: TGTGCCGTTGTCGGGGGGTTGTCTCTCGATACGCAGTATTTT; CDR3aa: CAVVGGLSLDTQYF
v_gene: TRBV4-3; abundance: once; j_gene: TRBJ2-3; d_gene: .; CDR3nt: TGCGCCAGCAGCCAAGCACCGGGACTCAGCACAGATACGCAGTATTTT; CDR3aa: CASSQAPGLSTDTQYF
v_gene: TRBV20-1; abundance: many; j_gene: TRBJ1-2; d_gene: .; CDR3nt: TGCAGTGCTAGAGCCCCCGGGAGGGCCTATGGCTACACCTTC; CDR3aa: CSARAPGRAYGYTF
v_gene: TRBV10-3; abundance: .; j_gene: TRBJ2-3; d_gene: .; CDR3nt: TGTGCCATCAGCGGGGGCGGAGATACGCAGTATTTT; CDR3aa: CAISGGGDTQYF
v_gene: TRBV7-2; abundance: .; j_gene: TRBJ1-2; d_gene: .; CDR3nt: TGTGCCAGCAGCTTATCCGCAGCAGCTACTAACTATGGCTACACCTTC; CDR3aa: CASSLSAAATNYGYTF
v_gene: TRBV4-1; abundance: few; j_gene: TRBJ2-4; d_gene: .; CDR3nt: TGCGCCAGCAGCCAAGGCGGCAGGGAGAGTGAGCAGTACTTC; CDR3aa: CASSQGGRESEQYF
v_gene: TRBV5-1; abundance: .; j_gene: TRBJ2-2; d_gene: .; CDR3nt: TGCGCCAGCACGGGGGCAGTCACCGGGGAGCTGTTTTTT; CDR3aa: CASTGAVTGELFF
v_gene: TRBV29-1; abundance: .; j_gene: TRBJ2-3; d_gene: TRBD2; CDR3nt: TGCAGCGTAGCGACTAGCGGATCAGATACGCAGTATTTT; CDR3aa: CSVATSGSDTQYF
v_gene: TRBV4-1; abundance: few; j_gene: TRBJ2-7; d_gene: TRBD2; CDR3nt: TGCGCCAGCAGTCATAGCGGGGGGGTTTCCTACGAGCAGTACTTC; CDR3aa: CASSHSGGVSYEQYF
v_gene: TRBV10-3; abundance: once; j_gene: TRBJ2-7; d_gene: TRBD1; CDR3nt: TGTGCCATCAGTGATCATCGGGACAGGCCCTACGAGCAGTACTTC; CDR3aa: CAISDHRDRPYEQYF
v_gene: TRBV28; abundance: .; j_gene: TRBJ2-7; d_gene: TRBD2; CDR3nt: TGTGCCAGCAGCCAAGCGGGGGGTATTTCCTACGAGCAGTACTTC; CDR3aa: CASSQAGGISYEQYF
v_gene: TRBV15; abundance: few; j_gene: TRBJ2-1; d_gene: .; CDR3nt: TGTGCCACCAGCAGGCGGCTAGCGGGACAGGTCGATGAGCAGTTCTTC; CDR3aa: CATSRRLAGQVDEQFF
v_gene: TRBV7-9; abundance: few; j_gene: TRBJ2-7; d_gene: .; CDR3nt: TGTGCCAGCAGCTTCGACCGGCAGGTAATGAAGCAGTACTTC; CDR3aa: CASSFDRQVMKQYF
v_gene: TRBV20-1; abundance: .; j_gene: TRBJ2-1; d_gene: .; CDR3nt: TGCAGTGCTAGTACCGGAGCTGGCAGCTACAATGAGCAGTTCTTC; CDR3aa: CSASTGAGSYNEQFF
v_gene: TRBV20-1; abundance: .; j_gene: TRBJ2-4; d_gene: .; CDR3nt: TGCAGTGCCGAGGGGGTCGCGCGCGACATTCAGTACTTC; CDR3aa: CSAEGVARDIQYF
v_gene: TRBV20-1; abundance: once; j_gene: TRBJ1-5; d_gene: .; CDR3nt: TGCAGTGCTAGAGATCCCGGGGGGAAGCCCCAGCATTTT; CDR3aa: CSARDPGGKPQHF
v_gene: TRBV5-6; abundance: .; j_gene: TRBJ1-3; d_gene: TRBD1; CDR3nt: TGTGCCAGCAGCTTTGGACAGGGACGCTCTGGAAACACCGTATATTTT; CDR3aa: CASSFGQGRSGNTVYF
v_gene: TRBV7-2; abundance: .; j_gene: TRBJ1-6; d_gene: .; CDR3nt: TGTGCCAGCAGCTTAGCGAAGGCCTATAATTCACCCCTCCACTTT; CDR3aa: CASSLAKAYNSPLHF
v_gene: TRBV14; abundance: .; j_gene: TRBJ2-1; d_gene: .; CDR3nt: TGTGCCAGCAGCCCCCGAGGGCGCTCCAACTACCCCGAGAACAATGAGCAGTTCTTC; CDR3aa: CASSPRGRSNYPENNEQFF
v_gene: TRBV29-1; abundance: .; j_gene: TRBJ2-7; d_gene: .; CDR3nt: TGCAGCGCCGCACAGGGACCGCGGAACGAGCAGTACTTC; CDR3aa: CSAAQGPRNEQYF
v_gene: TRBV4-3; abundance: few; j_gene: TRBJ2-7; d_gene: .; CDR3nt: TGCGCCAGCAGCCAAGAGGCCGCTAATCCCTACGAGCAGTACTTC; CDR3aa: CASSQEAANPYEQYF
v_gene: TRBV11-3; abundance: .; j_gene: TRBJ2-1; d_gene: .; CDR3nt: TGTGCCAGCAGCTCGGGGAGGGGGACAGGTTTGAACAATGAGCAGTTCTTC; CDR3aa: CASSSGRGTGLNNEQFF
v_gene: TRBV20-1; abundance: .; j_gene: TRBJ2-1; d_gene: TRBD2; CDR3nt: TGCAGTGCTAGGCGCAGCGGGAGCTATGAGCAGTTCTTC; CDR3aa: CSARRSGSYEQFF
v_gene: TRBV20-1; abundance: .; j_gene: TRBJ1-1; d_gene: .; CDR3nt: TGCAGTGCTATCTTGACAGCGAACACTGAAGCTTTCTTT; CDR3aa: CSAILTANTEAFF
v_gene: TRBV7-2; abundance: .; j_gene: TRBJ2-6; d_gene: TRBD1; CDR3nt: TGTGCCAGCAGCCGACAGGGGGCTTATGGGGCCAACGTCCTGACTTTC; CDR3aa: CASSRQGAYGANVLTF
v_gene: TRBV4-1; abundance: .; j_gene: TRBJ2-7; d_gene: .; CDR3nt: TGCGCCAGCGCCGCTATGGTCACCTACGAGCAGTACTTC; CDR3aa: CASAAMVTYEQYF
v_gene: TRBV7-8; abundance: few; j_gene: TRBJ2-1; d_gene: TRBD1; CDR3nt: TGTGCCAGCAGCTCTGGGACAGGGTTGCCCCTTGAGCAGTTCTTC; CDR3aa: CASSSGTGLPLEQFF
v_gene: TRBV4-1; abundance: .; j_gene: TRBJ2-2; d_gene: .; CDR3nt: TGCGCCAGCAGCCACCATTTCTATACCGGGGAGCTGTTTTTT; CDR3aa: CASSHHFYTGELFF
v_gene: TRBV7-8; abundance: .; j_gene: TRBJ2-7; d_gene: TRBD1; CDR3nt: TGTGCCAGCAGCTTAGTTCCCCCGGGACAGGCATCCTACGAGCAGTACTTC; CDR3aa: CASSLVPPGQASYEQYF
v_gene: TRBV14; abundance: .; j_gene: TRBJ2-3; d_gene: .; CDR3nt: TGTGCCAGCAGCCAAGAAGGGTGGATAGCGGAGTACGGCACAGATACGCAGTATTTT; CDR3aa: CASSQEGWIAEYGTDTQYF
v_gene: TRBV9; abundance: .; j_gene: TRBJ2-1; d_gene: .; CDR3nt: TGTGCCAGCAGCGTAGTAGACTTCGAGGGCGAGCAGTTCTTC; CDR3aa: CASSVVDFEGEQFF
v_gene: TRBV29-1; abundance: .; j_gene: TRBJ2-3; d_gene: TRBD2; CDR3nt: TGCAGCGGTTTTAGCGGGAGCACAGATACGCAGTATTTT; CDR3aa: CSGFSGSTDTQYF
v_gene: TRBV6-5; abundance: .; j_gene: TRBJ1-2; d_gene: TRBD1; CDR3nt: TGTGCCAGCACTCCGGGACAGGGGGACTATGGCTACACCTTC; CDR3aa: CASTPGQGDYGYTF
v_gene: TRBV6-4; abundance: once; j_gene: TRBJ2-1; d_gene: .; CDR3nt: TGTGCCAGCAGTGACCGGGAAGCAAATGATCAGTTCTTC; CDR3aa: CASSDREANDQFF
v_gene: TRBV3-1; abundance: .; j_gene: TRBJ2-3; d_gene: TRBD2; CDR3nt: TGTGCCAGCAGCCCCGTCCCGACTAGCGGGAGTTTGACGCAGTATTTT; CDR3aa: CASSPVPTSGSLTQYF
v_gene: TRBV28; abundance: .; j_gene: TRBJ2-4; d_gene: .; CDR3nt: TGTGCCAGCAGTCCGCGGACTAATGTAAACATTCAGTACTTC; CDR3aa: CASSPRTNVNIQYF
v_gene: TRBV6-1; abundance: .; j_gene: TRBJ1-4; d_gene: TRBD1; CDR3nt: TGTGCCAGCAGTGCATTCTCTCCGGTGGACAGGGGCGAGAGGAATGAAAAACTGTTTTTT; CDR3aa: CASSAFSPVDRGERNEKLFF
v_gene: TRBV20-1; abundance: .; j_gene: TRBJ1-2; d_gene: .; CDR3nt: TGCAGTGCTAGAGATCAGGGAAACTATGGCTACACCTTC; CDR3aa: CSARDQGNYGYTF
v_gene: TRBV20-1; abundance: few; j_gene: TRBJ2-1; d_gene: TRBD2; CDR3nt: TGCAGTGCTAGACCACTAGCGGAAATCTCCTACAATGAGCAGTTCTTC; CDR3aa: CSARPLAEISYNEQFF
v_gene: TRBV27; abundance: .; j_gene: TRBJ1-1; d_gene: TRBD1; CDR3nt: TGTGCCAGCAACCCACAGGGGGCGAACACTGAAGCTTTCTTT; CDR3aa: CASNPQGANTEAFF
v_gene: TRBV2; abundance: .; j_gene: TRBJ2-1; d_gene: TRBD1; CDR3nt: TGTGCCAGCAGGTATCGACAGGGTAACTACAATGAGCAGTTCTTC; CDR3aa: CASRYRQGNYNEQFF
v_gene: TRBV5-1; abundance: .; j_gene: TRBJ1-1; d_gene: .; CDR3nt: TGCGCCAGCAGCACGACAGCGGGCGAGAACATTGAAGCTTTCTTT; CDR3aa: CASSTTAGENIEAFF
v_gene: TRBV5-5; abundance: few; j_gene: TRBJ2-5; d_gene: .; CDR3nt: TGTGCCAGCAGCTTCTTACAGGGGAGGGGAGAGACCCAGTACTTC; CDR3aa: CASSFLQGRGETQYF
v_gene: TRBV4-1; abundance: .; j_gene: TRBJ2-1; d_gene: .; CDR3nt: TGCGCCAGCAGCCCGACCCTTTTCAATGAGCAGTTCTTC; CDR3aa: CASSPTLFNEQFF